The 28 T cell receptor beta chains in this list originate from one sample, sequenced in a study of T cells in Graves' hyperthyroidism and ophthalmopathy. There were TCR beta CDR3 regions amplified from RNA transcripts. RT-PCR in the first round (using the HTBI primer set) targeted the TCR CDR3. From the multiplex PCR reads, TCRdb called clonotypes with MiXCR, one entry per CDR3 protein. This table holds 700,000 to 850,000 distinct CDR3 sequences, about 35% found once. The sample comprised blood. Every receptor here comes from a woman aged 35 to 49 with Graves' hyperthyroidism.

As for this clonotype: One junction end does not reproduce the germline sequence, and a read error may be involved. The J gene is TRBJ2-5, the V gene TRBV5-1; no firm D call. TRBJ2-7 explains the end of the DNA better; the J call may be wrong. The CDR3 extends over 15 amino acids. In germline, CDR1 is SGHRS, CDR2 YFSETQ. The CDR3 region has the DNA TGTGCCAGCAGTTTCCTTCGCGGAAGTATGTACGAGCAGTACTTC. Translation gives CASSFLRGSMYEQYF.

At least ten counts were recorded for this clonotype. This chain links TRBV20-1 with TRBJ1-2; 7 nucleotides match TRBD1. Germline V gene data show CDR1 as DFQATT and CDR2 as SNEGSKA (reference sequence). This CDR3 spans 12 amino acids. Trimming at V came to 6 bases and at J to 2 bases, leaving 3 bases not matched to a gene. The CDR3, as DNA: TGCAGTGCGAGGGGACAGAACTATGGCTACACCTTC. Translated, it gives CSARGQNYGYTF.

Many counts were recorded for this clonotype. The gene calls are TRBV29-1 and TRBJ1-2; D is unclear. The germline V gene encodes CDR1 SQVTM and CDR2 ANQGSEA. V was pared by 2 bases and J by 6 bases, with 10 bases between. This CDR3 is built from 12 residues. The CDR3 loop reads CSVETGVDGYTF. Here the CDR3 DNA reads TGCAGCGTTGAAACCGGGGTGGATGGCTACACCTTC.

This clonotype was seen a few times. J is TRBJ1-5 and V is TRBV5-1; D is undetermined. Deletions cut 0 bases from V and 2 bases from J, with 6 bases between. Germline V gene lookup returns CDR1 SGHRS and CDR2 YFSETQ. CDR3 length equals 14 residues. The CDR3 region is CASSLDPGNQPQHF. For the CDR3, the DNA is TGCGCCAGCAGCTTGGACCCAGGCAATCAGCCCCAGCATTTT.

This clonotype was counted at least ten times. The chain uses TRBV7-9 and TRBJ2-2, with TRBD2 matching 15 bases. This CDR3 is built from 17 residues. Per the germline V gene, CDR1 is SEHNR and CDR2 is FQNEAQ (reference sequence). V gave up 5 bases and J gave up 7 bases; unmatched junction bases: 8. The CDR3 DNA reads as TGTGCCAGCAGCGACGGACTAGCGGGGGGGCAATTCGGGGAGCTGTTTTTT. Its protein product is CASSDGLAGGQFGELFF.

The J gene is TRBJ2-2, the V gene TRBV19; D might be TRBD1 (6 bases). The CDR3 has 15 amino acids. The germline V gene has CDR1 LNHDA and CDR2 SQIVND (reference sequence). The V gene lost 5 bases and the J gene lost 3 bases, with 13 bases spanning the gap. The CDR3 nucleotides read TGTGCCAGTAGTCCCTGGGACAAATACACCGGGGAGCTGTTTTTT. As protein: CASSPWDKYTGELFF.

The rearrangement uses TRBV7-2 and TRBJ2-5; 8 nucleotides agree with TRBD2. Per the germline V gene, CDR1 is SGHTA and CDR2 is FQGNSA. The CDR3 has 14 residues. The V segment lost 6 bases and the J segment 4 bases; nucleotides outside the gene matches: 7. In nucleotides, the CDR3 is TGTGCCAGCAGACCGGGACTAGAATCAGAGACCCAGTACTTC. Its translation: CASRPGLESETQYF.

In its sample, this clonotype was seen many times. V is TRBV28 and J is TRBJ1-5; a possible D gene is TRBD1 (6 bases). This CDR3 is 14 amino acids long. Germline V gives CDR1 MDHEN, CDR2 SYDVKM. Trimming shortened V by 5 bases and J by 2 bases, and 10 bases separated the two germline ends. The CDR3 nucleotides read TGTGCCAGCAGTCGGACAGACGGCAATCAGCCCCAGCATTTT. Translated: CASSRTDGNQPQHF.

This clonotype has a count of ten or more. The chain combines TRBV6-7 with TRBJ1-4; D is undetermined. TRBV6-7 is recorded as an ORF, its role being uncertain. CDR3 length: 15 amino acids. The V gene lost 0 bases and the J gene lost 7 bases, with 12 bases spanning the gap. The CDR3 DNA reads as TGTGCCAGCAGTTACTCTCCGGTATGGTGTGAAAAACTGTTTTTT. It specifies CASSYSPVWCEKLFF.

This chain's CDR3 is CSVATQGIYGYTF. The CDR3, as DNA: TGCAGCGTCGCTACACAGGGGATCTATGGCTACACCTTC. The V call is TRBV29-1, the J call TRBJ1-2; TRBD1 agrees at 7 bases. The V gene end was trimmed by 6 bases and the J gene end by 4 bases; junction bases not matched to a gene: 8. Germline V gene lookup returns CDR1 SQVTM and CDR2 ANQGSEA. CDR3 length: 13 residues.

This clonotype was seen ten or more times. The CDR3 sequence is CASSLTSGSSYEQYF. The DNA for the CDR3 is TGTGCCAGCAGCCTAACTAGCGGGAGCTCCTACGAGCAGTACTTC. This sequence joins TRBV7-2 and TRBJ2-7, with 11 nucleotides matching TRBD2. J was trimmed by 0 bases and V by 5 bases; bases with no gene match: 3. Germline CDR1 SGHTA, CDR2 FQGNSA. The CDR3 length is 15 residues. The full variable domain, completed using reference TRBV7-2 and TRBJ2-7, is GAGVSQSPSNKVTEKGKDVELRCDPISGHTALYWYRQSLGQGLEFLIYFQGNSAPDKSGLPSDRFSAERTGGSVSTLTIQRTQQEDSAVYLCASSLTSGSSYEQYFGPGTRLTVT.

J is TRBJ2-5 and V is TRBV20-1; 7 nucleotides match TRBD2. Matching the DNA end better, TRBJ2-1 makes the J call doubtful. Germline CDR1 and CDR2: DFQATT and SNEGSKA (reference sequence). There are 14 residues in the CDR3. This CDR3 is CSANVGGTSGEQFF. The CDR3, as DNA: TGCAGTGCTAATGTGGGAGGGACCTCGGGTGAGCAGTTCTTC.

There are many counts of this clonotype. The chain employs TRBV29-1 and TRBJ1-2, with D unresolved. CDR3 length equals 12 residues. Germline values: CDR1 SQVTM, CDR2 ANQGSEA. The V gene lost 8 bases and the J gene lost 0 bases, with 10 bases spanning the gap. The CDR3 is CSIRDPNYGYTF. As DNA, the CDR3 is TGCAGCATCCGGGATCCTAACTATGGCTACACCTTC. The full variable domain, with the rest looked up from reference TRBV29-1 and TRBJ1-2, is SAVISQKPSRDICQRGTSLTIQCQVDSQVTMMFWYRQQPGQSLTLIATANQGSEATYESGFVIDKFPISRPNLTFSTLTVSNMSPEDSSIYLCSIRDPNYGYTFGSGTRLTVV.

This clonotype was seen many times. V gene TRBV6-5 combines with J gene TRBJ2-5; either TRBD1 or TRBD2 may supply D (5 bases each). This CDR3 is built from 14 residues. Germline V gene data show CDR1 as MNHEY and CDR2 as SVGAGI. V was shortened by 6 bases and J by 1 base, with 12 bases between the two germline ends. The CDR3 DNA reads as TGTGCCAGCAGCCCCAGGGACGCCCAAGAGACCCAGTACTTC. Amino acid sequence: CASSPRDAQETQYF.

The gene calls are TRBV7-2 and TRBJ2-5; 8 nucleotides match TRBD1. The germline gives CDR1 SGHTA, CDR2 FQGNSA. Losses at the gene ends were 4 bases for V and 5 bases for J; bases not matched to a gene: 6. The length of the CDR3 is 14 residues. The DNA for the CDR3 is TGTGCCAGCAGCTGGTCAGGGGGCTGGGAGACCCAGTACTTC. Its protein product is CASSWSGGWETQYF.

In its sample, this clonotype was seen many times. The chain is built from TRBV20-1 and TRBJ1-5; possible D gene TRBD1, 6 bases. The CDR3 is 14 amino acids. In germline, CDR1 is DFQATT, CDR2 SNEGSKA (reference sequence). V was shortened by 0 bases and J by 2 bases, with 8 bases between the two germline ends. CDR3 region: CSARERTGNQPQHF. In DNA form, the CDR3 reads TGCAGTGCTAGAGAAAGGACAGGCAATCAGCCCCAGCATTTT.

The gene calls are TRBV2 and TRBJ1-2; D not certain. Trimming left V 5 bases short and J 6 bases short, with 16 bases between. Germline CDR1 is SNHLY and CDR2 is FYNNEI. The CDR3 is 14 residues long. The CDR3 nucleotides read TGTGCCAGCAGTTCCTTCCCTAACCGGGATGGCTACACCTTC. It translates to CASSSFPNRDGYTF.

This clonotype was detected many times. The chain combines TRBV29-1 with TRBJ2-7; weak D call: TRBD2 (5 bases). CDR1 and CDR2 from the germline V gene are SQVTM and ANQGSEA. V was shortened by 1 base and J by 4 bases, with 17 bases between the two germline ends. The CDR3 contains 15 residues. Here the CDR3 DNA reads TGCAGCGTTGAAGCATGGGCGGGCCCGGGGTACGAGCAGTACTTC. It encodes CSVEAWAGPGYEQYF.

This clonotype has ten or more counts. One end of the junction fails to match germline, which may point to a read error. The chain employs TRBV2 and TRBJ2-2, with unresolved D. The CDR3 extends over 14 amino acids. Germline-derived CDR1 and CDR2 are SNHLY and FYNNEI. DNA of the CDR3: TGTGCCAGCAGGGAAGGACGGTTTTCCGGGGAGCTGTTTTTT. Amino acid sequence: CASREGRFSGELFF.

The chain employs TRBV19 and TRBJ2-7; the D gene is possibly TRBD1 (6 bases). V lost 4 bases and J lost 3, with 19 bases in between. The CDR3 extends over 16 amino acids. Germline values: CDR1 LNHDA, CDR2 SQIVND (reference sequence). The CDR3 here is CASSTAGQTGNYEQYF. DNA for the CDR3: TGTGCCAGTAGTACAGCTGGACAGACAGGAAACTACGAGCAGTACTTC.

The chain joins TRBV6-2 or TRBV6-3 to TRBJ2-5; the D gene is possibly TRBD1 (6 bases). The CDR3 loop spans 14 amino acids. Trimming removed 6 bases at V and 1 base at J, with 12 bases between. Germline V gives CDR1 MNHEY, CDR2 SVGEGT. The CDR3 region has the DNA TGTGCCAGCAGCCTCTACAGGGCCCAAGAGACCCAGTACTTC. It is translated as CASSLYRAQETQYF.

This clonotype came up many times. The CDR3 DNA sequence: TGTGCCAGCAGCTCAACAGGGGGGCCATATAATTCACCCCTCCACTTT. It codes for CASSSTGGPYNSPLHF. The chain combines TRBV7-9 with TRBJ1-6; 8 nucleotides align to TRBD1. Germline V gene data show CDR1 as SEHNR and CDR2 as FQNEAQ (reference sequence). J lost 4 bases, V lost 4 bases, and 6 bases had no gene match. The CDR3 runs 16 residues.

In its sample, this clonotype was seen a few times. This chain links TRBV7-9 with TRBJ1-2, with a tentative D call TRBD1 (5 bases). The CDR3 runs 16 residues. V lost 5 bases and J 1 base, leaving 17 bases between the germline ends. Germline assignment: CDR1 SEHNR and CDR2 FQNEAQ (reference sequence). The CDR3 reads CASSPVQQALNYGYTF. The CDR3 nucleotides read TGTGCCAGCAGCCCGGTCCAACAGGCCCTTAACTATGGCTACACCTTC.

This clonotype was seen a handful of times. CDR3: CSARTVDSNQPQHF. CDR3 bases: TGCAGTGCTAGGACAGTAGACAGCAATCAGCCCCAGCATTTT. V gene TRBV20-1 combines with J gene TRBJ1-5, with D possibly being TRBD1 (5 bases). From germline, CDR1 is DFQATT and CDR2 SNEGSKA (reference sequence). V was shortened by 3 bases and J by 1 base, with 10 bases between the two germline ends. CDR3 size: 14 residues.

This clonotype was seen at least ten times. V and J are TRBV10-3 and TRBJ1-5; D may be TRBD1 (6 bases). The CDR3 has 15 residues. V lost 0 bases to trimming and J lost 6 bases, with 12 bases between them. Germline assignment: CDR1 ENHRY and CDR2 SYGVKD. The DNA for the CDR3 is TGTGCCATCAGTGAGTCGACGGGGGGCGTTCAGCCCCAGCATTTT. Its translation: CAISESTGGVQPQHF.

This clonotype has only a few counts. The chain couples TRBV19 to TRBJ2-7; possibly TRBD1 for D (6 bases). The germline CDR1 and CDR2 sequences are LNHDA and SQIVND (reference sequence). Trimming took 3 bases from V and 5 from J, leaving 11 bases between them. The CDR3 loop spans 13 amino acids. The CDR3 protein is CASSIPGVHEQYF. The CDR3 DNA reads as TGTGCCAGTAGTATCCCAGGGGTCCACGAGCAGTACTTC.

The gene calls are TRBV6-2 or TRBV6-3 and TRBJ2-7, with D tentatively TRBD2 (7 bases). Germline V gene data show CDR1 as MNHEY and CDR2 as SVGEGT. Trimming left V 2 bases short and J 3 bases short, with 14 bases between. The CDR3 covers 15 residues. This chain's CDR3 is CASSYIGGALYEQYF. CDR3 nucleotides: TGTGCCAGCAGTTACATAGGGGGGGCACTCTACGAGCAGTACTTC.

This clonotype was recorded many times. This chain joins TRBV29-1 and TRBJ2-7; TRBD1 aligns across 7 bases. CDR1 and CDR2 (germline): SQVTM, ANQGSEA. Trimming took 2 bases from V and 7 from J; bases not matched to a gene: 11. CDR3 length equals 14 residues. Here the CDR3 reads CSVERTGAFPEQYF. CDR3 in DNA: TGCAGCGTTGAACGGACAGGAGCCTTCCCTGAGCAGTACTTC.